A selection of T cell receptor beta chains follows, all from one sample in a study of blood T cell repertoires in COVID-19. Libraries were prepared by immunoSEQ multiplex PCR; TCRdb keeps only in-frame clonotypes and omits some of them. This table holds approximately 300,000 clones, about nine tenths found once. The source material was PBMCs or T cells enriched from blood (not recorded which). The receptors here all came from a man aged 25 to 40 who had recovered from COVID-19. CDR3s include the opening cysteine and the closing phenylalanine or tryptophan. Each record gives: V gene, clone size, J gene, D gene, CDR3 protein, CDR3 DNA. A D gene is named only where the DNA matches it firmly. Clone size is stated in some rows and not others, as once, few, many or a class when expanded.

TRBV5-1,-,TRBJ2-7,TRBD2,CASSLSEAGPGLDYEQYF,TGCGCCAGCAGCTTGTCGGAGGCAGGGCCGGGACTAGACTACGAGCAGTACTTC
TRBV20-1,-,TRBJ1-1,TRBD1,CSAGTGGLAFF,TGCAGTGCTGGGACAGGGGGCCTGGCTTTCTTT
TRBV3-1/TRBV3-2,-,TRBJ2-2,-,CASSQAHGYTGELFF,TGTGCCAGCAGCCAAGCCCACGGGTACACCGGGGAGCTGTTTTTT
TRBV5-1,-,TRBJ1-2,-,CASSLMTDGYTF,TGCGCCAGCAGCTTGATGACAGATGGCTACACCTTC
TRBV29-1,-,TRBJ2-7,TRBD2,CSVGLAGYEQYF,TGCAGCGTTGGACTAGCGGGTTACGAGCAGTACTTC
TRBV11-2,few,TRBJ2-3,TRBD2,CASSPPGLAVGNTQYF,TGTGCCAGCAGCCCCCCGGGACTAGCGGTGGGAAATACGCAGTATTTT
TRBV28,-,TRBJ2-1,-,CASSLYTTGGRYNEQFF,TGTGCCAGCAGTTTATACACGACGGGGGGCCGTTACAATGAGCAGTTCTTC
TRBV9,-,TRBJ2-1,-,CASSLWTGEQFF,TGTGCCAGCAGCCTATGGACTGGTGAGCAGTTCTTC
TRBV28,once,TRBJ2-5,-,CASSGVAELQETQYF,TGTGCCAGCTCGGGTGTGGCAGAACTCCAAGAGACCCAGTACTTC
TRBV6-5,-,TRBJ2-1,TRBD1,CASSPDRGPYNEQFF,TGTGCCAGCAGTCCAGACAGGGGTCCCTACAATGAGCAGTTCTTC
TRBV7-9,-,TRBJ1-5,-,CASSIDAGDQPQHF,TGTGCCAGCAGCATTGATGCGGGGGATCAGCCCCAGCATTTT
TRBV2,-,TRBJ2-7,TRBD2,CASSVSGSYEQYF,TGTGCCTCCAGCGTGAGCGGGAGCTACGAGCAGTACTTC
TRBV28,few,TRBJ1-2,TRBD1,CASRSWGRGDYGYTF,TGTGCCAGCAGATCCTGGGGCAGGGGGGACTATGGCTACACCTTC
TRBV29-1,-,TRBJ2-1,TRBD1,CSFRTGNEQFF,TGCAGCTTTCGGACAGGGAATGAGCAGTTCTTC
TRBV11-1,-,TRBJ2-5,TRBD2,CASSRGTSGKQETQYF,TGTGCCAGCAGCCGTGGGACTAGCGGAAAACAAGAGACCCAGTACTTC
TRBV5-4,once,TRBJ1-1,-,CASSQGHAYTEAFF,TGTGCCAGCAGCCAAGGACACGCCTACACTGAAGCTTTCTTT
TRBV6-5,-,TRBJ2-7,-,CASRVSGTYEQYF,TGTGCCAGCAGGGTCTCAGGGACCTACGAGCAGTACTTC
TRBV6-1,-,TRBJ1-5,TRBD1,CASSDVLGTGLNQPQHF,TGTGCCAGCAGTGATGTCCTGGGGACAGGCCTCAATCAGCCCCAGCATTTT
TRBV15,once,TRBJ2-7,TRBD1,CATSRRDRGLNEQYF,TGTGCCACCAGCAGACGGGACAGGGGGTTAAACGAGCAGTACTTC
TRBV25-1,-,TRBJ2-1,-,CASKASYNEQFF,TGTGCCAGCAAAGCTTCATACAATGAGCAGTTCTTC
TRBV20-1,-,TRBJ2-7,-,CSASRGVTYEQYF,TGCAGTGCTAGTCGCGGGGTAACCTACGAGCAGTACTTC
TRBV4-1,-,TRBJ2-5,TRBD1,CASSQAPTGGQETQYF,TGCGCCAGCAGCCAAGCTCCGACAGGGGGTCAAGAGACCCAGTACTTC
TRBV2,-,TRBJ2-5,-,CASSDGGWETQYF,TGTGCCAGCAGTGATGGAGGGTGGGAGACCCAGTACTTC
TRBV27,-,TRBJ1-1,TRBD1,CASSLDRRTFF,TGTGCCAGCAGTTTGGACAGGAGGACTTTCTTT
TRBV2,-,TRBJ2-1,TRBD2,CASSERLAESSYNEQFF,TGTGCCAGCAGTGAAAGGCTAGCGGAAAGCTCCTACAATGAGCAGTTCTTC
TRBV15,-,TRBJ2-5,TRBD2,CATSRATSGGKETQYF,TGTGCCACCAGCAGAGCAACTAGCGGGGGGAAAGAGACCCAGTACTTC
TRBV11-2,-,TRBJ2-7,-,CASSRFDMQYF,TGTGCCAGCAGCCGGTTCGACATGCAGTACTTC
TRBV19,-,TRBJ1-2,-,CASSIDPRTTNYGYTF,TGTGCCAGTAGTATAGATCCCAGGACAACTAACTATGGCTACACCTTC
TRBV12-3/TRBV12-4,-,TRBJ2-7,-,CASSRVQGYEQYF,TGTGCCAGCAGTCGGGTACAGGGCTACGAGCAGTACTTC
TRBV19,once,TRBJ1-5,TRBD1,CASKGQGQPQHF,TGTGCCAGTAAGGGACAGGGACAGCCCCAGCATTTT
TRBV24-1,few,TRBJ1-4,-,CATSDPGSVGEKLFF,TGTGCCACCAGTGATCCAGGGTCTGTAGGTGAAAAACTGTTTTTT
TRBV12-5,-,TRBJ2-1,TRBD2,CASGTSGSYEQFF,TGTGCTAGTGGGACTAGCGGGAGCTATGAGCAGTTCTTC
TRBV30,-,TRBJ2-7,-,CAWSWGQGSGSEQYF,TGTGCCTGGAGTTGGGGACAAGGAAGTGGGTCCGAGCAGTACTTC
TRBV19,-,TRBJ2-7,TRBD1,CASSIRGQGTTSEQYF,TGTGCCAGTAGTATAAGGGGACAGGGGACTACCTCCGAGCAGTACTTC
TRBV11-3,-,TRBJ2-7,TRBD1,CASSSAGTGGYEQYF,TGTGCCAGCAGCTCAGCCGGGACAGGGGGCTACGAGCAGTACTTC
TRBV29-1,-,TRBJ2-3,TRBD2,CSVSPSGITDTQYF,TGCAGCGTTTCGCCCAGCGGGATAACAGATACGCAGTATTTT
TRBV29-1,-,TRBJ2-2,TRBD2,CSVEGGGWDTGELFF,TGCAGCGTTGAGGGCGGGGGTTGGGACACCGGGGAGCTGTTTTTT
TRBV7-2,-,TRBJ1-3,TRBD1,CASRLTGAGNTIYF,TGTGCCAGCCGACTGACAGGGGCTGGAAACACCATATATTTT
TRBV4-1,-,TRBJ1-1,-,CASSQILNGLGTEAFF,TGCGCCAGCAGCCAAATACTTAACGGTCTAGGTACTGAAGCTTTCTTT
TRBV6-4,-,TRBJ2-7,TRBD2,CASSAEELAGAGEQYF,TGTGCCAGCAGCGCCGAGGAGCTAGCGGGAGCTGGAGAGCAGTACTTC
TRBV18,-,TRBJ2-2,-,CASSPSGAGELFF,TGTGCCAGCTCACCATCAGGGGCCGGGGAGCTGTTTTTT
TRBV5-1,-,TRBJ1-4,TRBD1,CASSLGQGDLEKLFF,TGCGCCAGCAGCTTGGGGCAGGGGGATCTTGAAAAACTGTTTTTT